The entry below gives a single T cell receptor beta chain sequence along with its context. The antigen remains undetermined. This sample stems from a study of beta chain features in type 1 diabetes. The germline CDR1 and CDR2 sequences are LNHDA and SQIVND (reference sequence). This CDR3 has 14 residues. Trimming removed 2 bases at V and 4 bases at J, with 10 bases between. Study-level points and caveats: Researchers report that Type 1 diabetes patients had moderately but significantly shorter TCRB CDR3s across all four CD4+ subsets. Lower insertion and higher deletion counts appeared at VDJ junctions in type 1 diabetes patients.

Investigators reverse transcribed all isolated RNA, so they sequenced expressed TCRB transcripts. Assay: immunoSEQ multiplex PCR; the TCRdb copy retains only in-frame clones and omits some. The sample shows more than 300,000 clones, around 12% of them seen only once. Material: naive CD4+ T cells from blood. The chain links TRBV19 to TRBJ2-3; D is uncertain. This sequence was found in a woman aged 18 to 35 with type 1 diabetes. The CDR3 loop is CASSISWASDTQYF. The CDR3, as DNA: TGTGCCAGTAGTATAAGTTGGGCCTCAGATACGCAGTATTTT.